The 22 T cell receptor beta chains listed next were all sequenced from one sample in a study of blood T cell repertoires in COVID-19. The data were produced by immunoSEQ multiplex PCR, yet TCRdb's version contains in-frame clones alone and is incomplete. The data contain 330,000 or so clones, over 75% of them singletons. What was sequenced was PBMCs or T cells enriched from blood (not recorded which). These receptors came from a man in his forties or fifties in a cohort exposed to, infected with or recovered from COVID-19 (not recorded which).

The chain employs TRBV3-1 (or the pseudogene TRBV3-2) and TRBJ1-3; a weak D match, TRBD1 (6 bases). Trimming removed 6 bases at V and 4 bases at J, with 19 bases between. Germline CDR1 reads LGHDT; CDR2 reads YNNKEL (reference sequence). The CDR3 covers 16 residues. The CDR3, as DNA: TGTGCCAGCAGGCAAAAGAGGGGGATAGGAGGAAACACCATATATTTT. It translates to CASRQKRGIGGNTIYF.

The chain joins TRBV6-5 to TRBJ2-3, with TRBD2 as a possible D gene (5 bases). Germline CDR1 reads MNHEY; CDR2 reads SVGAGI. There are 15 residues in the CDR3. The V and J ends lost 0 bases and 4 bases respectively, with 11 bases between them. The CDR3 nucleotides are TGTGCCAGCAGTTACTCGAGTGGGAGCGCAGATACGCAGTATTTT. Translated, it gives CASSYSSGSADTQYF.

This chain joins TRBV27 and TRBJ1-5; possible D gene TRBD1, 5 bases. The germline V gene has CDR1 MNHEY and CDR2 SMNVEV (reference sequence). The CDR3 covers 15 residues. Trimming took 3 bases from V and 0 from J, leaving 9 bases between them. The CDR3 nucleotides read TGTGCCAGCAGTTTGGGGGGATATAGCAATCAGCCCCAGCATTTT. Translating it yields CASSLGGYSNQPQHF.

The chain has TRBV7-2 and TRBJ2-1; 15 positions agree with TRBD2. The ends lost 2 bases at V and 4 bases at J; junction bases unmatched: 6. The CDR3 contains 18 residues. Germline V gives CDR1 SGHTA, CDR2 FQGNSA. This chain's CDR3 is CASSLFGLAGGVYNEQFF. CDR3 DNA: TGTGCCAGCAGCTTATTCGGACTAGCGGGGGGGGTATACAATGAGCAGTTCTTC.

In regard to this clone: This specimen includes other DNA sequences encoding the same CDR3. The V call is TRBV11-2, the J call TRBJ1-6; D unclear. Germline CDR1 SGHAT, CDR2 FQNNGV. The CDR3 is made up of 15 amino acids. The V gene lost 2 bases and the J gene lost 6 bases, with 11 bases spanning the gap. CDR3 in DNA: TGTGCCAGCAGCTTAAGGCCGGGAGCTAATTCACCCCTCCACTTT. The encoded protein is CASSLRPGANSPLHF.

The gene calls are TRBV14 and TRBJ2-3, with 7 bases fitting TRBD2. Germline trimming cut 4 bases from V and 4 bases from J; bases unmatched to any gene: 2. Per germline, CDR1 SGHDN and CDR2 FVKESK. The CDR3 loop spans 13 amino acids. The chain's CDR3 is CASSRGSSDTQYF. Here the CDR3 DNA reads TGTGCCAGCAGCCGCGGGAGCTCAGATACGCAGTATTTT.

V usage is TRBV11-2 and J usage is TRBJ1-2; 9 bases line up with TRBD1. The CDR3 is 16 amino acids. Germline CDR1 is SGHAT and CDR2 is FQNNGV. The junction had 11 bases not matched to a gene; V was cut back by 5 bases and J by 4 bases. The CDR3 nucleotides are TGTGCCAGCAGCCCCCCGGGGACAGGGTATATCTATGGCTACACCTTC. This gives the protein CASSPPGTGYIYGYTF.

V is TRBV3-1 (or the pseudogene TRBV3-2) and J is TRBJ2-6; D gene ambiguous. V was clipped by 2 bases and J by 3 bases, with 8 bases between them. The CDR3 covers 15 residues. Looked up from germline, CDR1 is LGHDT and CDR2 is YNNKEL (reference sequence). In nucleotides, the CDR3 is TGTGCCAGCAGCCAACCGGGTCTTGGGGCCAACGTCCTGACTTTC. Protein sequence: CASSQPGLGANVLTF.

The DNA of the CDR3 is TGTGCCAGCAGCTTAGATCGCGGGACAGGGGTGGAGCAGTACTTC. Translated, it gives CASSLDRGTGVEQYF. This sequence joins TRBV11-2 and TRBJ2-7; 10 bases line up with TRBD1. This CDR3 is 15 amino acids long. The germline gives CDR1 SGHAT, CDR2 FQNNGV. Trimming removed 0 bases from V and 7 bases from J; junction bases left unmatched: 6.

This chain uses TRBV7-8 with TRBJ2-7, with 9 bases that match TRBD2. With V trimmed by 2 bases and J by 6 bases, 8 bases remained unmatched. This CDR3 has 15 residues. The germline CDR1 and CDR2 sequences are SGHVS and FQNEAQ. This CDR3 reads CASSLQAGGRVEQYF. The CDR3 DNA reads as TGTGCCAGCAGCTTACAAGCGGGGGGAAGGGTCGAGCAGTACTTC.

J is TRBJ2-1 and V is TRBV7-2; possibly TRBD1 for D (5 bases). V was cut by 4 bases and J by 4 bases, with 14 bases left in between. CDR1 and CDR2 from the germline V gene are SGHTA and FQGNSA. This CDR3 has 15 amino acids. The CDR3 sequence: CASSSGPGDYNEQFF. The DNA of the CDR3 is TGTGCCAGCAGCTCAGGGCCTGGGGATTACAATGAGCAGTTCTTC.

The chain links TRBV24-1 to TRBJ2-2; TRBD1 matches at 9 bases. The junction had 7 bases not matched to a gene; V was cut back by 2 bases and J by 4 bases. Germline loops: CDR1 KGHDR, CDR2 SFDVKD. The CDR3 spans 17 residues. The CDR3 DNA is TGTGCCACCAGTGATTCCCCGGGACAGGGCCCCACCGGGGAGCTGTTTTTT. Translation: CATSDSPGQGPTGELFF.

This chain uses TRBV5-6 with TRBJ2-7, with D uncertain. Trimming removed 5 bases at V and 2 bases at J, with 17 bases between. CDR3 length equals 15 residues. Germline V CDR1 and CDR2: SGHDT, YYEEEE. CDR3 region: CASRSFHAQTYEQYF. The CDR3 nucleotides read TGTGCCAGCAGATCCTTTCACGCACAGACCTACGAGCAGTACTTC.

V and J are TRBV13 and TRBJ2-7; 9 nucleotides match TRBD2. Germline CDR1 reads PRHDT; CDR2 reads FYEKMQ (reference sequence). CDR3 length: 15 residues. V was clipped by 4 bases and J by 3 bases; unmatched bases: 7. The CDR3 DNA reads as TGTGCCAGCAGCTCTCGACTAGCGGACCGCTACGAGCAGTACTTC. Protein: CASSSRLADRYEQYF.

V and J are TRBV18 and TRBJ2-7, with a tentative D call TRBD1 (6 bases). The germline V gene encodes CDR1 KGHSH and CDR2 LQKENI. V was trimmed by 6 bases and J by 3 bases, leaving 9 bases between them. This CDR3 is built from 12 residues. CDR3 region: CASSFRGYEQYF. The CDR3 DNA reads TGTGCCAGCTCGTTCAGGGGCTACGAGCAGTACTTC.

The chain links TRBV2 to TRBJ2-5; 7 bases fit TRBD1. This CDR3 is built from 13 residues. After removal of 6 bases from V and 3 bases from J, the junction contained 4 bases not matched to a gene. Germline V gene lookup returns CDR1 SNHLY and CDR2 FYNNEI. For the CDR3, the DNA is TGTGCCAGCAGCCTAGACAGGGAAGAGACCCAGTACTTC. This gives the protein CASSLDREETQYF. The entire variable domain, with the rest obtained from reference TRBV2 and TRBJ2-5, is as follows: EPEVTQTPSHQVTQMGQEVILRCVPISNHLYFYWYRQILGQKVEFLVSFYNNEISEKSEIFDDQFSVERPDGSNFTLKIRSTKLEDSAMYFCASSLDREETQYFGPGTRLLVL.

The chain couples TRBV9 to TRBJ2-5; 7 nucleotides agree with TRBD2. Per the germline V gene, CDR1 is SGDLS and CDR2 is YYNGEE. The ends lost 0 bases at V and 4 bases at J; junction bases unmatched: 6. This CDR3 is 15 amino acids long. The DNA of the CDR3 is TGTGCCAGCAGCGTAGCTGCGGGAGAGGGAGAGACCCAGTACTTC. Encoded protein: CASSVAAGEGETQYF.

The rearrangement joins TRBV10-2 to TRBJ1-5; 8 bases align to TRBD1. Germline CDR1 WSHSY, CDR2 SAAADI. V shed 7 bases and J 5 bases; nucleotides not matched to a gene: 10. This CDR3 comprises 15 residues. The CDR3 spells CASTRTGSKDQPQHF. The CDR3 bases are TGCGCCAGCACCCGGACAGGGAGCAAGGATCAGCCCCAGCATTTT.

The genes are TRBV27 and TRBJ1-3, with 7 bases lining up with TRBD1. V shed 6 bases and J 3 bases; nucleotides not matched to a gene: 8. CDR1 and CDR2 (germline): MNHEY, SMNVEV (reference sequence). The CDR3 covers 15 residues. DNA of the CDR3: TGTGCCAGCAGGAGCGACAGGGCTAATGGAAACACCATATATTTT. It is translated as CASRSDRANGNTIYF.

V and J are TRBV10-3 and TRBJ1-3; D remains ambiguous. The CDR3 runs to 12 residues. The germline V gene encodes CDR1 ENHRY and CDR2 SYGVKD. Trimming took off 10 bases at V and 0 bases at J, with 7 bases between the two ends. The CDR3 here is CATLSSGNTIYF. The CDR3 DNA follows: TGTGCCACACTTAGCTCTGGAAACACCATATATTTT.

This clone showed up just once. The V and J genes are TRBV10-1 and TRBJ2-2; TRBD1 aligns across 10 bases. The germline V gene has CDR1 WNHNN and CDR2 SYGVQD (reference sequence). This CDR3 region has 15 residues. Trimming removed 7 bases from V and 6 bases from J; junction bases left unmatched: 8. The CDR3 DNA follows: TGCGCCAGCAATGGGGACAGGGGTCCCGCCGGGGAGCTGTTTTTT. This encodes CASNGDRGPAGELFF.

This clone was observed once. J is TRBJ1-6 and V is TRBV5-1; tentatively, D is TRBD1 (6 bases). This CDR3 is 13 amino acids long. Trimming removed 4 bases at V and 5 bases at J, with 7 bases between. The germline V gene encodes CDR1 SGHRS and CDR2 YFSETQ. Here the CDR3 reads CASSEGDNSPLHF. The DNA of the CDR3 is TGCGCCAGCAGCGAGGGGGATAATTCACCCCTCCACTTT.